This passage covers 32 T cell receptor beta chains from one sample sequenced in a study of shared clonotypes between healthy human individuals (dated by TCRdb to 2018 to 2020). The library was produced with the immunoSEQ multiplex PCR assay. TCRdb limited this immuneACCESS table to in-frame rearrangements with V and J called. A share of clones is missing; checked studies link under half to unresolved V genes, and the rest is unexplained. The sample includes a few million clones, with approximately 90% observed a single time. The leading ten clones occupy about 0.13% of the sample. The sequenced material came from naive CD4+ T cells sorted from blood. The sample's cell subset or site label is to be understood as: CD45RA+ positively selected. These receptors were obtained from a man aged 18 to 29 in good health.

The V and J genes are TRBV20-1 and TRBJ1-1; tentatively, D is TRBD1 (5 bases). In germline, CDR1 is DFQATT, CDR2 SNEGSKA (reference sequence). The CDR3 length is 11 residues. V shed 3 bases and J shed 5 bases, with 7 bases lying between them. In DNA form, the CDR3 reads TGCAGTGCTAGTGAGGGGACTGAAGCTTTCTTT. The encoded protein is CSASEGTEAFF.

The genes are TRBV28 and TRBJ2-7; 7 nucleotides agree with TRBD1. Germline CDR1 is MDHEN and CDR2 is SYDVKM. The ends lost 7 bases at V and 3 bases at J; junction bases unmatched: 12. There are 15 residues in the CDR3. This CDR3 is CASTTAVRDSYEQYF. CDR3 in DNA: TGTGCCAGCACCACGGCGGTCCGGGACAGCTACGAGCAGTACTTC.

This chain links TRBV9 with TRBJ1-1, with 7 bases matching TRBD1. CDR3 length: 16 amino acids. Germline assignment: CDR1 SGDLS and CDR2 YYNGEE. The ends lost 0 bases at V and 1 base at J; junction bases unmatched: 6. The CDR3 DNA sequence: TGTGCCAGCAGCGTAGTAGAACCAGGGGGGAACACTGAAGCTTTCTTT. Its translation: CASSVVEPGGNTEAFF.

This clone was picked up one time. The J gene is TRBJ2-7, the V gene TRBV7-3; 7 positions agree with TRBD1. Germline loops: CDR1 SGHTA, CDR2 FQGTGA. The CDR3 runs to 16 residues. The ends lost 5 bases at V and 2 bases at J; junction bases unmatched: 12. The CDR3 sequence is CASSKRSGTEAYEQYF. In nucleotides, the CDR3 is TGTGCCAGCAGCAAGCGTTCAGGGACAGAAGCCTACGAGCAGTACTTC.

This chain connects TRBV30 to TRBJ2-4; D call uncertain. Germline loops: CDR1 GTSNPN, CDR2 SVGIG (reference sequence). CDR3 size: 16 residues. Trimming stripped 0 bases from V and 1 base from J, with 13 bases between. CDR3 in DNA: TGTGCCTGGAGTGTACGGACCCCCGGGGCCAAAAACATTCAGTACTTC. Its protein product is CAWSVRTPGAKNIQYF.

V usage is TRBV7-3 and J usage is TRBJ2-2; D possibly corresponds to TRBD2 (5 bases). Germline-derived CDR1 and CDR2 are SGHTA and FQGTGA. CDR3 length equals 14 residues. Between the trimmed V and J ends, which lost 5 bases and 3 bases, there was a span of 10 bases. The CDR3 sequence: CASSPLGDTGELFF. The DNA of the CDR3 is TGTGCCAGCAGCCCCCTCGGGGACACCGGGGAGCTGTTTTTT.

This clone occurred once. This sample includes further DNA sequences coding for the same CDR3. V usage is TRBV5-1 and J usage is TRBJ1-5, with a tentative D call TRBD1 (5 bases). CDR1 and CDR2 from the germline V gene are SGHRS and YFSETQ. The CDR3 loop spans 15 amino acids. Trimming pared 0 bases from V and 3 bases from J, leaving 10 bases between. Written as DNA, the CDR3 is TGCGCCAGCAGCTTGGAAGGGGCCGACAATCAGCCCCAGCATTTT. Translation gives CASSLEGADNQPQHF. Full variable domain (missing parts from reference TRBV5-1 and TRBJ1-5): KAGVTQTPRYLIKTRGQQVTLSCSPISGHRSVSWYQQTPGQGLQFLFEYFSETQRNKGNFPGRFSGRQFSNSRSEMNVSTLELGDSALYLCASSLEGADNQPQHFGDGTRLSIL.

There are a few counts of this clone. This chain joins TRBV28 and TRBJ2-7, with 11 bases fitting TRBD1. Germline V lookup: CDR1 MDHEN, CDR2 SYDVKM. The V gene end was trimmed by 6 bases and the J gene end by 2 bases; junction bases not matched to a gene: 9. The CDR3 contains 16 residues. CDR3 sequence (DNA): TGTGCCAGCAGATTGAGCAAGGGACAGGGGGCCTACGAGCAGTACTTC. Amino acids: CASRLSKGQGAYEQYF.

This rearrangement joins TRBV7-8 to TRBJ1-1; D unresolved. Trimming left V 2 bases short and J 0 bases short, with 13 bases between. The CDR3 spans 16 residues. Germline values: CDR1 SGHVS, CDR2 FQNEAQ. This chain's CDR3 is CASSLKSERVNTEAFF. The CDR3 region has the DNA TGTGCCAGCAGCTTAAAGTCCGAGAGGGTGAACACTGAAGCTTTCTTT.

The chain employs TRBV11-3 and TRBJ2-1, with D possibly TRBD1 on 5 matching bases. This CDR3 is 13 amino acids long. CDR1 SGHNT and CDR2 YENEEA come from the germline V gene. Between the trimmed V and J ends, which lost 1 base and 9 bases, there was a span of 10 bases. CDR3 nucleotide sequence: TGTGCCAGCAGCTTAGTAGGACAAGCTGAGCAGTTCTTC. It encodes CASSLVGQAEQFF.

CDR3 nucleotides: TGTGCCAGCAGCTCCCCTGGGACTAGTAAGGAAAACATTCAGTACTTC. Translated: CASSSPGTSKENIQYF. The chain recombines TRBV5-6 with TRBJ2-4; 8 bases are shared with TRBD2. CDR1 and CDR2 (germline): SGHDT, YYEEEE. CDR3 length: 16 amino acids. V shed 3 bases and J 5 bases; nucleotides not matched to a gene: 10.

The V call is TRBV2, the J call TRBJ2-3; 11 nucleotides line up with TRBD1. J lost 1 base, V lost 7 bases, and 4 bases had no gene match. The CDR3 loop spans 15 amino acids. CDR1 and CDR2 from the germline V gene are SNHLY and FYNNEI. This CDR3 reads CASTPGQGGTDTQYF. In nucleotides, the CDR3 is TGTGCCAGCACTCCGGGACAGGGGGGCACAGATACGCAGTATTTT.

This CDR3 is CASSNKVQLAGEVSSYEQYF. The CDR3 region has the DNA TGCGCCAGCAGTAACAAGGTTCAACTAGCGGGAGAGGTCAGCTCCTACGAGCAGTACTTC. This sequence joins TRBV23-1 and TRBJ2-7; 11 bases are shared with TRBD2. TRBV23-1 is identified as an open reading frame with a role that is uncertain. The CDR3 length is 20 residues. The trim removed 5 bases at V and 0 bases at J, leaving 18 bases unmatched.

This clone was counted between two and nine times. This chain connects TRBV29-1 to TRBJ1-1, with D tentatively TRBD1 (5 bases). CDR1 and CDR2 from the germline V gene are SQVTM and ANQGSEA. The CDR3 is 12 residues long. V was clipped by 7 bases and J by 3 bases, with 12 bases between them. CDR3 coding DNA: TGCAGCGCAACGGGGGGGTACACTGAAGCTTTCTTT. Translation gives CSATGGYTEAFF.

This CDR3 reads CASSLEAGGTETQYF. CDR3 coding DNA: TGTGCCAGCAGCTTGGAAGCGGGGGGGACAGAGACCCAGTACTTC. The rearrangement joins TRBV5-4 to TRBJ2-5; 10 bases line up with TRBD2. Germline V gives CDR1 SGHNT, CDR2 YYREEE (reference sequence). Unmatched junction bases numbered 3, after V lost 0 bases and J lost 4 bases. CDR3 length: 15 residues.

The rearrangement uses TRBV11-3 and TRBJ2-3, with D perhaps assigned TRBD1 or TRBD2 (6 bases each). V was pared by 3 bases and J by 3 bases, with 16 bases between. The CDR3 sequence is 16 residues long. Germline V gives CDR1 SGHNT, CDR2 YENEEA. The CDR3 here is CASSFTGPGATDTQYF. CDR3 DNA sequence: TGTGCCAGCAGCTTCACAGGCCCGGGGGCGACAGATACGCAGTATTTT.

The sample holds a few counts of this clone. The chain carries TRBV28 and TRBJ1-5; a possible D gene is TRBD1 (6 bases). The CDR3 consists of 13 residues. Per the germline V gene, CDR1 is MDHEN and CDR2 is SYDVKM. The V and J ends lost 9 bases and 7 bases respectively, with 16 bases between them. CDR3 protein: CASIRQDGQPQHF. The CDR3 DNA sequence: TGTGCCAGTATACGACAGGATGGCCAGCCCCAGCATTTT.

As regards this clone: This same CDR3 is encoded by further DNA sequences in the sample. The chain joins TRBV5-6 to TRBJ1-2; 9 bases are shared with TRBD1. The V gene end was trimmed by 4 bases and the J gene end by 2 bases; junction bases not matched to a gene: 6. From germline, CDR1 is SGHDT and CDR2 YYEEEE. This CDR3 has 15 amino acids. The CDR3 here is CASSPGTGRNYGYTF. The CDR3, as DNA: TGTGCCAGCAGCCCAGGGACAGGGAGGAACTATGGCTACACCTTC.

The chain has TRBV28 and TRBJ2-2; TRBD1 agrees at 8 bases. V lost 6 bases and J lost 0; bases outside the gene matches: 6. Germline-derived CDR1 and CDR2 are MDHEN and SYDVKM. There are 16 residues in the CDR3. The CDR3 protein is CASRDRETPNTGELFF. DNA of the CDR3: TGTGCCAGCAGGGACAGGGAGACCCCGAACACCGGGGAGCTGTTTTTT.

This clone has a single count. At one end, the junction sequence differs from germline, possibly due to a read error. The chain has TRBV2 and TRBJ2-5; tentatively, D is TRBD2 (5 bases). CDR1 is SNHLY and CDR2 is FYNNEI in the germline V gene. The CDR3 consists of 13 residues. The CDR3 here is CASSGTRQGTQYF. CDR3 coding DNA: TGTGCCAGCAGTGGAACTAGGCAAGGGACCCAGTACTTC.

In regard to this clone: Additional DNA sequences in this sample encode the identical CDR3. The rearrangement joins TRBV5-4 to TRBJ2-1, with 11 bases lining up with TRBD2. CDR1 is SGHNT and CDR2 is YYREEE in the germline V gene (reference sequence). After removal of 0 bases from V and 7 bases from J, the junction contained 3 bases not matched to a gene. The CDR3 contains 15 residues. The CDR3 is CASSLGLAGNNEQFF. Written as DNA, the CDR3 is TGTGCCAGCAGCTTGGGACTAGCGGGAAATAATGAGCAGTTCTTC.

The chain links TRBV18 to TRBJ2-4; 10 positions match TRBD1. Germline CDR1 KGHSH, CDR2 LQKENI. The CDR3 runs to 16 residues. Trimming at V came to 0 bases and at J to 1 base, leaving 0 bases not matched to a gene. CDR3 amino acids: CASSPPDRGAKNIQYF. The CDR3 DNA sequence: TGTGCCAGCTCACCACCGGACAGGGGGGCCAAAAACATTCAGTACTTC.

The chain recombines TRBV19 with TRBJ1-2; TRBD1 agrees at 11 bases. The CDR3 consists of 19 residues. CDR1 LNHDA and CDR2 SQIVND come from the germline V gene (reference sequence). V shed 4 bases, J shed 1 base, and the junction held 14 bases outside the gene matches. The CDR3 sequence: CASSRPGQGVTGVNYGYTF. CDR3 DNA sequence: TGTGCCAGTAGTAGGCCGGGACAGGGGGTTACCGGCGTTAACTATGGCTACACCTTC.

CDR3 amino acids: CASRPRDSYSYEQYF. In nucleotides, the CDR3 is TGTGCCAGCAGACCCCGGGACAGCTACTCCTACGAGCAGTACTTC. The V gene is TRBV2, the J gene TRBJ2-7, with 7 bases aligning to TRBD1. Germline CDR1 reads SNHLY; CDR2 reads FYNNEI. The CDR3 totals 15 residues. After removal of 6 bases from V and 0 bases from J, the junction contained 8 bases not matched to a gene.

This chain uses TRBV11-2 with TRBJ2-5, with D uncertain. This CDR3 comprises 13 residues. Looked up from germline, CDR1 is SGHAT and CDR2 is FQNNGV. V was cut by 0 bases and J by 7 bases, with 9 bases left in between. The CDR3 reads CASSLDSRGTQYF. The CDR3 DNA is TGTGCCAGCAGCTTAGATTCCAGAGGGACCCAGTACTTC.

The rearrangement links TRBV6-5 to TRBJ2-7; TRBD1 agrees at 9 bases. Germline trimming cut 4 bases from V and 1 base from J; bases unmatched to any gene: 5. This CDR3 has 15 amino acids. CDR1 MNHEY and CDR2 SVGAGI come from the germline V gene. The CDR3 DNA sequence: TGTGCCAGCAGTTCGCCGGACAGGGGATCCTACGAGCAGTACTTC. Its protein is CASSSPDRGSYEQYF.

As regards this clone: Within the sample, other DNA sequences also encode this same CDR3. This sequence joins TRBV5-1 and TRBJ1-1, with D uncertain. Trimming cost V 0 bases and J 3 bases, with 6 bases left between them. Germline V gene lookup returns CDR1 SGHRS and CDR2 YFSETQ. The CDR3 has 13 residues. The CDR3 reads CASSLVRDTEAFF. The CDR3 nucleotides are TGCGCCAGCAGCTTGGTAAGGGACACTGAAGCTTTCTTT. The full variable domain, rest sourced from reference TRBV5-1 and TRBJ1-1, is KAGVTQTPRYLIKTRGQQVTLSCSPISGHRSVSWYQQTPGQGLQFLFEYFSETQRNKGNFPGRFSGRQFSNSRSEMNVSTLELGDSALYLCASSLVRDTEAFFGQGTRLTVV.

This chain joins TRBV30 and TRBJ2-4; D gene ambiguous. This CDR3 is built from 14 residues. Germline lookup yields CDR1 GTSNPN and CDR2 SVGIG (reference sequence). V shed 3 bases and J shed 0 bases, with 9 bases lying between them. CDR3 sequence (DNA): TGTGCCTGGAGGGACCGCCTAGCCAAAAACATTCAGTACTTC. Amino acid sequence: CAWRDRLAKNIQYF.

The chain combines TRBV6-5 with TRBJ1-2; 11 bases are a match to TRBD1. V shed 0 bases and J 7 bases; nucleotides not matched to a gene: 4. This CDR3 is built from 15 residues. Germline values: CDR1 MNHEY, CDR2 SVGAGI. The DNA of the CDR3 is TGTGCCAGCAGTTACTCGTGGACAGGGGGCGGTGGCTACACCTTC. This encodes CASSYSWTGGGGYTF.

The V call is TRBV4-3, the J call TRBJ1-1, with D uncertain. The CDR3 runs to 14 residues. CDR1 and CDR2 (germline): LGHNA, YSLEER. Trimming removed 1 base from V and 1 base from J, with 7 bases in between. CDR3 region: CASSQANQNTEAFF. Here the CDR3 DNA reads TGCGCCAGCAGCCAAGCCAACCAGAACACTGAAGCTTTCTTT.

The rearrangement uses TRBV27 and TRBJ2-3; TRBD1 or TRBD2 may be the D gene (5 bases each). The CDR3 has 15 residues. The V and J ends lost 5 bases and 2 bases respectively, with 14 bases between them. Germline values: CDR1 MNHEY, CDR2 SMNVEV (reference sequence). The CDR3 protein is CASSPKGTDTDTQYF. The CDR3 DNA reads TGTGCCAGCAGTCCAAAAGGGACGGACACAGATACGCAGTATTTT.

V usage is TRBV7-9 and J usage is TRBJ2-3; D unresolved. V was pared by 7 bases and J by 1 base, with 9 bases between. Germline-derived CDR1 and CDR2 are SEHNR and FQNEAQ (reference sequence). The CDR3 is 13 amino acids. CDR3: CASTVQGTDTQYF. CDR3 DNA sequence: TGTGCCAGCACGGTGCAAGGCACAGATACGCAGTATTTT. Together with reference TRBV7-9 and TRBJ2-3, the CDR3 gives the full variable domain: DTGVSQNPRHKITKRGQNVTFRCDPISEHNRLYWYRQTLGQGPEFLTYFQNEAQLEKSRLLSDRFSAERPKGSFSTLEIQRTEQGDSAMYLCASTVQGTDTQYFGPGTRLTVL.